Each of the 4 T cell receptor beta chains below was sequenced from the same sample in a study of blood T cell repertoires in COVID-19. Some clones are missing from TCRdb's copy, which holds only in-frame ones; the method was immunoSEQ multiplex PCR. The sample yields a few hundred thousand clones, over 65% seen once. Sequenced: peripheral blood. These receptors came from a human donor with acute or convalescent COVID-19. The donor label of this sample is uncertain.

The table lists this clone with a few counts. CDR3 nucleotide sequence: TGTGCCAGTAGTATAAGTCGCGCAGGGATCCAGCCCCAGCATTTT. It specifies CASSISRAGIQPQHF. This chain joins TRBV19 and TRBJ1-5; D is perhaps TRBD1 (5 bases). The germline V and J ends were trimmed by 2 bases and 7 bases, with 15 bases remaining between them. This CDR3 spans 15 amino acids. Germline CDR1 is LNHDA and CDR2 is SQIVND (reference sequence).

This clone was seen just once. The chain links TRBV5-1 to TRBJ1-1, with D tentatively TRBD1 (5 bases). The CDR3 spans 14 residues. Trimming removed 2 bases from V and 4 bases from J, with 12 bases in between. Germline V CDR1 and CDR2: SGHRS, YFSETQ. The CDR3 DNA sequence: TGCGCCAGCAGCTTAGGGTCCAGGGTCACTGAAGCTTTCTTT. It encodes CASSLGSRVTEAFF.

The genes are TRBV10-1 and TRBJ1-1, with D tentatively TRBD1 (5 bases). This CDR3 is 13 amino acids long. CDR1 is WNHNN, CDR2 SYGVQD, per germline (reference sequence). The V and J ends lost 8 bases and 6 bases respectively, with 16 bases between them. CDR3 in DNA: TGCGCCAGCCCGACAGCTTGGAGGGCTGAAGCTTTCTTT. Translated, it gives CASPTAWRAEAFF.

The rearrangement links TRBV4-1 to TRBJ1-1; D is ambiguous. The CDR3 runs to 13 residues. Germline lookup yields CDR1 MGHRA and CDR2 YSYEKL. V shed 4 bases and J shed 9 bases, with 15 bases lying between them. The DNA of the CDR3 is TGCGCCAGCAGCCCCAACCAAGACATAAAAGCTTTCTTT. Its protein product is CASSPNQDIKAFF.